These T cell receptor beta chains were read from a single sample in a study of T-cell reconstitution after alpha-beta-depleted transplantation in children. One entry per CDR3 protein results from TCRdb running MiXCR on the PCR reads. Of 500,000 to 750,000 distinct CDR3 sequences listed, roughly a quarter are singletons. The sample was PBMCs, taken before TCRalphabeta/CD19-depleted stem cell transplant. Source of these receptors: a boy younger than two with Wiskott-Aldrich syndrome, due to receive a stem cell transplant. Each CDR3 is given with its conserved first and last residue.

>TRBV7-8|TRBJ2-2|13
CASSLGLAGVLFF
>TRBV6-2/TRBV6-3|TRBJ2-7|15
CASSYSRGRPLEQYF
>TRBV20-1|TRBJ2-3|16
CSATDRRLARTDTQYF
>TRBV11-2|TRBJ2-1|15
CASSFAALGFDEQFF
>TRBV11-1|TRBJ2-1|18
CASSHRDRIRDFHNEQFF
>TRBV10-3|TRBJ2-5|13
CAIKQGMGETQYF
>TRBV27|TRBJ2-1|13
CASSSLAGYKQFF
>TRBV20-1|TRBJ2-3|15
CSARGTSGWADTQYF
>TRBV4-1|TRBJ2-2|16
CASSQEGLAGAGELFF
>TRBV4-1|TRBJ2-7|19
CASSQERPQGLAEDYEQYF
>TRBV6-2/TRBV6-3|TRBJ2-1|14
CASSYARARDEQFF
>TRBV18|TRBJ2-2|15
CASSRGTDNTGELFF
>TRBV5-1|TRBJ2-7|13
CASSLAGVDEQYF
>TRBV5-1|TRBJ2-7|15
CASSLEGLDGSEQYF
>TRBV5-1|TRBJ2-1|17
CASSAPPGTSSYNEQFF
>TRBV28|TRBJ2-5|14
CASSLSKIRETQYF
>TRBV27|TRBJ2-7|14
CASSRRDRAYEQYF
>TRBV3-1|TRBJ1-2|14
CASSRYWGNYGYTF
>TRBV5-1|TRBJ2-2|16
CASSLGTGSFRGELFF
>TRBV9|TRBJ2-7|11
CAKGGVYEQYF
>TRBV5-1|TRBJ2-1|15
CASSDLAGGPYEQFF
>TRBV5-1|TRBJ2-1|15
CAGSGWRGRDNEQFF
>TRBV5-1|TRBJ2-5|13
CASRGNNGETQYF
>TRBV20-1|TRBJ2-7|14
CSASRGTATYEQYF
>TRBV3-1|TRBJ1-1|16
CASSHPGRPLGTEAFF
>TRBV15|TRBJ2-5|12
CATSRDRGPQYF
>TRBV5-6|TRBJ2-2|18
CASSYLAGSFANTGELFF
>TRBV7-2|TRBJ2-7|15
CASSSDLAVSYEQYF
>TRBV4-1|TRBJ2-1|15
CASSQRWREFDEQFF
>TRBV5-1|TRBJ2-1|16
CASSLAASGRAGEQFF
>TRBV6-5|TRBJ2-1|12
CASKGTYNEQFF
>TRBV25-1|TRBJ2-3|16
CASSDLAVISTDTQYF
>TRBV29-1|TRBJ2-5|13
CSVETGGGETQYF
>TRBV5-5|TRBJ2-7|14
CASSLVSQIYEQYF
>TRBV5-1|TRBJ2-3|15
CASSPDSTSTDTQYF
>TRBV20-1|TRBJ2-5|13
CSAHRDKEETQYF
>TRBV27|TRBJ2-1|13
CASRLQKNNEQFF
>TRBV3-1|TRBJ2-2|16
CASSRPGLASTGELFF
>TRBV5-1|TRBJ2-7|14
CASSPSGNSYEQYF
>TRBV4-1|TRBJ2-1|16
CASTKGTANSYNEQFF
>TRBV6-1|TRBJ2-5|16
CASSSPDRAIQETQYF
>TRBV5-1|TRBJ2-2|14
CASSVQPNTGELFF
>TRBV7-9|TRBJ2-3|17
CASIEGLAGGHTDTQYF
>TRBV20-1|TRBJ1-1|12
CSARDRWTEAFF
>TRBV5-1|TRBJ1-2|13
CASSLDTGGGYTF
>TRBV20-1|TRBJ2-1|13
CSGLADLNNEQFF
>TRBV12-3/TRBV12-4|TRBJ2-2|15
CASSRGQAGTGELFF
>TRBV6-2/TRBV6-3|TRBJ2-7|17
CASSRGTSGSASYEQYF
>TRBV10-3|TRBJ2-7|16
CAISEFRTKGSDEQYF
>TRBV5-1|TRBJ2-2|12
CASTKDTGELFF